This is a list of T cell receptor beta chains from one sample in a study of blood T cell repertoires in COVID-19. Using immunoSEQ multiplex PCR, the repertoire was profiled, and TCRdb retains in-frame clones only, with some absent. The sample includes around 100,000 clones, over 85% of them seen just once. The sequencing input was peripheral blood. The receptors come from a man between 65 and 85 years old with acute or convalescent COVID-19. CDR3s include the opening cysteine and the closing phenylalanine or tryptophan. The D gene is left open where the match is weak. A row's size may be missing; if present it is once, few, many or a size class.

TRBJ2-7	TRBD1	.	TRBV19	CASSPTGVDEQYF	TGTGCCAGTAGTCCGACAGGGGTCGACGAGCAGTACTTC
TRBJ1-1	.	.	TRBV6-5	CASSYSGRGDTEAFF	TGTGCCAGCAGTTACTCAGGGAGGGGGGACACTGAAGCTTTCTTT
TRBJ1-1	TRBD1	.	TRBV15	CATSGNRGREGSAFF	TGTGCCACCAGCGGAAACAGGGGCCGCGAGGGGTCCGCTTTCTTT
TRBJ1-3	.	.	TRBV18	CASSPPRGTDGNTIYF	TGTGCCAGCTCACCGCCCCGCGGGACGGACGGAAACACCATATATTTT
TRBJ1-1	.	.	TRBV5-1	CASSLVFRSTEAFF	TGCGCCAGCAGCTTGGTGTTTCGGTCCACTGAAGCTTTCTTT
TRBJ2-1	TRBD1	.	TRBV18	CASSRPGTGGYNEQFF	TGTGCCAGCTCCCGCCCGGGAACAGGGGGATACAATGAGCAGTTCTTC
TRBJ1-5	TRBD1	few	TRBV10-3	CAIRQGGNQPQHF	TGTGCCATCAGACAGGGGGGCAATCAGCCCCAGCATTTT
TRBJ1-1	.	.	TRBV7-9	CASSLVLGDTEAFF	TGTGCCAGCAGCTTAGTCCTCGGGGACACTGAAGCTTTCTTT
TRBJ2-6	.	.	TRBV29-1	CSVRTDSGANVLTF	TGCAGCGTCCGGACAGATTCTGGGGCCAACGTCCTGACTTTC
TRBJ2-3	TRBD2	.	TRBV3-1/TRBV3-2	CASSQVGRAVDTQYF	TGTGCCAGCAGCCAAGTCGGGAGGGCCGTGGATACGCAGTATTTT
TRBJ2-3	TRBD2	.	TRBV28	CASSNGWRTSRQDTQYF	TGTGCCAGCAGTAACGGTTGGCGGACTAGTCGACAAGATACGCAGTATTTT
TRBJ2-3	TRBD2	.	TRBV7-3	CASSLTDGAGGLSTDTQYF	TGTGCCAGCAGCTTAACTGATGGAGCGGGAGGGCTTAGCACAGATACGCAGTATTTT
TRBJ2-7	.	.	TRBV2	CASSEGHNGYEQYF	TGTGCCAGCAGTGAAGGGCACAACGGGTACGAGCAGTACTTC
TRBJ1-2	.	.	TRBV6-5	CASSIGGAKGYTF	TGTGCCAGCAGTATTGGGGGGGCGAAAGGCTACACCTTC
TRBJ2-7	TRBD2	.	TRBV24-1	CATSDSRGSGRSNEQYF	TGTGCCACCAGTGATTCGCGAGGGAGCGGGAGGAGTAACGAGCAGTACTTC
TRBJ2-3	TRBD2	.	TRBV7-9	CASSELAGGTDTQYF	TGTGCCAGCAGCGAACTAGCGGGGGGCACAGATACGCAGTATTTT
TRBJ1-2	.	.	TRBV5-4	CASSLAGLVNYGYTF	TGTGCCAGCAGCTTGGCCGGGTTGGTCAACTATGGCTACACCTTC
TRBJ1-4	.	.	TRBV6-6	CASSYSSTGYNEKLFF	TGTGCCAGCAGTTACTCGTCTACGGGATATAATGAAAAACTGTTTTTT
TRBJ1-4	TRBD1	.	TRBV2	CACQGAWEKLFF	TGTGCCTGCCAGGGGGCTTGGGAAAAACTGTTTTTT
TRBJ2-1	.	.	TRBV7-6	CASSLVGGKNNEQFF	TGTGCCAGCAGCTTAGTGGGAGGCAAAAACAATGAGCAGTTCTTC
TRBJ2-3	TRBD2	.	TRBV6-6	CASSLAGNTDTQYF	TGTGCCAGCAGCCTAGCGGGGAACACAGATACGCAGTATTTT
TRBJ1-2	.	.	TRBV27	CASSFFAGVEDGYTF	TGTGCCAGCAGTTTTTTCGCAGGGGTCGAGGATGGCTACACCTTC
TRBJ1-3	TRBD1	once	TRBV5-5	CASSSIQGTGNTIYF	TGTGCCAGCAGCTCGATACAGGGGACTGGAAACACCATATATTTT
TRBJ1-2	TRBD1	.	TRBV18	CASSRTGSDGYTF	TGTGCCAGCTCACGGACAGGATCAGATGGCTACACCTTC
TRBJ2-3	TRBD1	.	TRBV14	CASSQRSRDSPRTDTQYF	TGTGCCAGCAGCCAAAGGTCCCGGGACAGTCCTCGCACAGATACGCAGTATTTT
TRBJ2-3	TRBD1	.	TRBV6-5	CASSRQGRMDTQYF	TGTGCCAGCAGTCGACAGGGGCGGATGGATACGCAGTATTTT
TRBJ1-3	.	.	TRBV6-5	CASSYARDYSGNTIYF	TGTGCCAGCAGTTACGCGAGGGACTACTCTGGAAACACCATATATTTT
TRBJ1-2	.	.	TRBV6-2/TRBV6-3	CASSIDGNYGYTF	TGTGCCAGCAGCATAGACGGGAACTATGGCTACACCTTC
TRBJ1-2	.	.	TRBV27	CASRLAGGGYGYTF	TGTGCCAGCAGACTAGCCGGGGGTGGCTATGGCTACACCTTC
TRBJ1-1	.	.	TRBV4-1	CASSPLWGDTEAFF	TGCGCCAGCAGCCCACTCTGGGGGGATACTGAAGCTTTCTTT
TRBJ1-4	.	once	TRBV18	CASSQTLDEKLFF	TGTGCCAGCTCACAGACACTTGATGAAAAACTGTTTTTT
TRBJ1-4	TRBD1	.	TRBV5-1	CASSRPGTGIFLSEKLFF	TGCGCCAGCAGCCGGCCTGGGACAGGGATCTTTTTGTCTGAAAAACTGTTTTTT
TRBJ1-1	.	once	TRBV19	CASSIRGNTEAFF	TGTGCCAGTAGTATAAGGGGGAACACTGAAGCTTTCTTT
TRBJ1-2	.	.	TRBV11-2	CASSPDRTPRELYGYTF	TGTGCCAGCAGCCCCGACAGGACGCCCCGGGAACTCTATGGCTACACCTTC
TRBJ1-5	.	once	TRBV2	CASKSGPRGQPQHF	TGTGCCAGCAAATCCGGGCCTCGGGGGCAGCCCCAGCATTTT
TRBJ1-1	.	.	TRBV5-4	CASSFGTEAFF	TGTGCCAGCAGCTTCGGGACTGAAGCTTTCTTT
TRBJ2-3	TRBD2	.	TRBV4-2	CASSQESGGLTDTQYF	TGTGCCAGCAGCCAAGAAAGCGGGGGTTTGACAGATACGCAGTATTTT
TRBJ1-5	.	.	TRBV5-6	CASSFWGRALNQPQHF	TGTGCCAGCAGCTTTTGGGGCAGAGCCCTCAATCAGCCCCAGCATTTT
TRBJ2-1	TRBD2	.	TRBV2	CASRVGTGRSTSGRSEQFF	TGTGCCAGCAGGGTTGGGACAGGGCGATCGACTAGCGGGAGGAGTGAGCAGTTCTTC
TRBJ1-5	.	.	TRBV18	CASSPVRDWGPQHF	TGTGCCAGCTCACCCGTCAGGGACTGGGGCCCCCAGCATTTT
TRBJ1-2	.	.	TRBV6-5	CASSYGSLYGYTF	TGTGCCAGCAGTTACGGCAGTCTCTATGGCTACACCTTC
TRBJ2-7	.	.	TRBV11-3	CASSPRDDEQYF	TGTGCCAGCAGCCCTCGGGATGACGAGCAGTACTTC
TRBJ2-7	.	.	TRBV5-1	CASSLESNRGEQYF	TGCGCCAGCAGCTTGGAGTCCAACCGAGGGGAGCAGTACTTC
TRBJ1-5	.	.	TRBV7-2	CASSRGGRGLEPQHF	TGTGCCAGCAGCCGTGGAGGGCGGGGTTTAGAGCCCCAGCATTTT
TRBJ2-5	.	.	TRBV7-9	CASSSAALETQYF	TGTGCCAGCAGCTCAGCGGCTTTAGAGACCCAGTACTTC
TRBJ2-7	TRBD1	.	TRBV4-2	CASSQTTGNSYEQYF	TGTGCCAGCAGCCAAACGACAGGGAACTCCTACGAGCAGTACTTC
TRBJ1-1	.	.	TRBV5-8	CASSLRATGTEAFF	TGTGCCAGCAGCTTAAGGGCAACGGGAACTGAAGCTTTCTTT
TRBJ1-1	.	.	TRBV18	CASSPRETEAFF	TGTGCCAGCTCTCCCAGGGAAACTGAAGCTTTCTTT
TRBJ2-1	.	few	TRBV7-2	CASSLARSSYNEQFF	TGTGCCAGCAGCTTAGCCCGGAGCTCCTACAATGAGCAGTTCTTC
TRBJ1-5	TRBD1	once	TRBV10-3	CAISEGSGGDQPQHF	TGTGCCATCAGTGAGGGGTCAGGGGGCGATCAGCCCCAGCATTTT